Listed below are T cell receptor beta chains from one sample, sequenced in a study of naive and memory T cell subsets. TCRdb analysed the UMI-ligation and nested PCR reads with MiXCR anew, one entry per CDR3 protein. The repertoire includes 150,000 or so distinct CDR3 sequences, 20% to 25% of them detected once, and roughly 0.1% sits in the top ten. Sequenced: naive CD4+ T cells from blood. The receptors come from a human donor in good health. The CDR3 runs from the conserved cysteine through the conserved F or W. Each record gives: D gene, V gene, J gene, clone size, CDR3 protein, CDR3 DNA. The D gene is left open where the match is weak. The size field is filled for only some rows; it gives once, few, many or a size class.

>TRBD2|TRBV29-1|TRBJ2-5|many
CSVERTSRETQYF
TGCAGCGTTGAAAGGACTAGCAGAGAGACCCAGTACTTC
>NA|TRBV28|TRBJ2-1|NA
CASGRSARNEQFF
TGTGCCAGCGGCCGCTCGGCGAGGAATGAGCAGTTCTTC
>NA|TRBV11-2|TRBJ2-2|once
CASSFSQGFATGELFF
TGTGCCAGCAGCTTCTCTCAGGGGTTCGCCACCGGGGAGCTGTTTTTT
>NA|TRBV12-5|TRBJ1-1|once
CASGLVRGNTEAFF
TGTGCTAGTGGTTTGGTAAGGGGGAACACTGAAGCTTTCTTT
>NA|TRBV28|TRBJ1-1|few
CASSSIGSKHTEAFF
TGTGCCAGCAGTTCTATCGGGTCCAAGCACACTGAAGCTTTCTTT
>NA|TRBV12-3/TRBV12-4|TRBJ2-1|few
CASTMIGGVSYNEQFF
TGTGCCAGCACAATGATCGGGGGCGTCTCCTACAATGAGCAGTTCTTC
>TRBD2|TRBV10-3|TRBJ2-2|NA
CAISEAGLTGELFF
TGTGCCATCAGTGAAGCGGGACTCACCGGGGAGCTGTTTTTT
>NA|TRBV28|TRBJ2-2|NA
CASSFAGSGSGELFF
TGTGCCAGCAGTTTTGCTGGAAGCGGGTCCGGGGAGCTGTTTTTT
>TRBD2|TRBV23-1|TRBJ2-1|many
CASSQLAGGPCNEQFF
TGCGCCAGCAGTCAATTAGCGGGAGGGCCCTGCAATGAGCAGTTCTTC
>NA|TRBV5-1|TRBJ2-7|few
CASSLARSYEQYF
TGCGCCAGCAGCTTGGCGCGATCCTACGAGCAGTACTTC
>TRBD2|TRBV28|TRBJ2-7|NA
CASRRGEANEQYF
TGTGCCAGCAGGCGGGGGGAAGCTAACGAGCAGTACTTC
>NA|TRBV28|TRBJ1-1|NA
CASSLRWRSTEAFF
TGTGCCAGCAGTTTAAGGTGGAGGTCCACTGAAGCTTTCTTT
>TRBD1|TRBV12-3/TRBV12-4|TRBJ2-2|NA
CASRWGQPNTGELFF
TGTGCCAGCAGGTGGGGACAGCCAAACACCGGGGAGCTGTTTTTT
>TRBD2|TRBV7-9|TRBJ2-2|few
CASSFFPYGTSGRNTGELFF
TGTGCCAGCAGCTTCTTTCCCTACGGGACTAGCGGGAGGAACACCGGGGAGCTGTTTTTT
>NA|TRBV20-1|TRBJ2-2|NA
CSASLNGPRTGELFF
TGCAGTGCTAGCCTAAATGGGCCGAGGACCGGGGAGCTGTTTTTT
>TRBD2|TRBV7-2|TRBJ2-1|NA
CASSQTGTSGSSIGNEQFF
TGTGCCAGCAGCCAGACCGGGACTAGCGGGAGTTCGATCGGGAATGAGCAGTTCTTC
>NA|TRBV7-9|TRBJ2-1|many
CASSLRRDSSEQFF
TGTGCCAGCAGCTTACGACGGGATAGTAGTGAGCAGTTCTTC
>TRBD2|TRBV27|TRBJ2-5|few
CASRGLAGGETQYF
TGTGCCAGCAGGGGACTAGCGGGAGGCGAGACCCAGTACTTC
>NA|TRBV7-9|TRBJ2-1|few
CASSLTAGPSEQFF
TGTGCCAGCAGCTTAACGGCCGGCCCCAGTGAGCAGTTCTTC
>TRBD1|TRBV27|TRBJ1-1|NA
CASSRPGGGREAFF
TGTGCCAGCAGTCGTCCAGGGGGCGGGCGAGAAGCTTTCTTT
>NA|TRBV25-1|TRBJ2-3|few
CASSRRAGTDTQYF
TGTGCCAGCAGTCGACGGGCGGGGACTGATACGCAGTATTTT
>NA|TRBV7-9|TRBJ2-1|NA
CASSPGSHSNNEQFF
TGTGCCAGCAGCCCAGGGTCGCATTCGAACAATGAGCAGTTCTTC
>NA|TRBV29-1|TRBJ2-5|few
CSVLPLGTQYF
TGCAGCGTCCTCCCATTGGGTACCCAGTACTTC
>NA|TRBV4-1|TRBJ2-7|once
CASSQGERQGQYF
TGCGCCAGCAGCCAAGGCGAACGGCAGGGGCAGTACTTC
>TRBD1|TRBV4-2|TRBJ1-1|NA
CASSREQGMNTEAFF
TGTGCCAGCAGCAGAGAACAGGGGATGAACACTGAAGCTTTCTTT
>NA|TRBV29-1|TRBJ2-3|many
CSADIGWGTDTQYF
TGCAGCGCGGACATCGGGTGGGGAACAGATACGCAGTATTTT
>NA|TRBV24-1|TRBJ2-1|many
CATLTGIYNEQFF
TGTGCCACGCTTACAGGAATTTACAATGAGCAGTTCTTC
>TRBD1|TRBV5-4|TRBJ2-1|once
CASSLDKQGASEQFF
TGTGCCAGCAGCTTGGACAAACAGGGGGCAAGTGAGCAGTTCTTC